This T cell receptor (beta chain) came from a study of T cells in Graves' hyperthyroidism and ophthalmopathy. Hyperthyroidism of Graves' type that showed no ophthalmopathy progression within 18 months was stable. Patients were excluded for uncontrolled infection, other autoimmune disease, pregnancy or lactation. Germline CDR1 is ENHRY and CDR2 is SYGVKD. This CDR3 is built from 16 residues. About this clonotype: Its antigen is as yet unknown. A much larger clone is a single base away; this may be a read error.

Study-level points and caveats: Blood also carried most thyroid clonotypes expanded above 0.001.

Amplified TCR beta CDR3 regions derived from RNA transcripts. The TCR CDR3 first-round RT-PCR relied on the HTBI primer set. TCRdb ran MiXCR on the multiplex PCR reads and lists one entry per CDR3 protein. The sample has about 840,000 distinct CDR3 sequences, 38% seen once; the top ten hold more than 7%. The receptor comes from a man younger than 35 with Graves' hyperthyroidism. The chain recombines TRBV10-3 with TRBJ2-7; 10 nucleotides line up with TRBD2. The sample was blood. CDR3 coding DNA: TGTACCATCAGTGAGGTGGCTAGCGGGGGATGGGACGAGCAGTACTTC. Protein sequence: CTISEVASGGWDEQYF.